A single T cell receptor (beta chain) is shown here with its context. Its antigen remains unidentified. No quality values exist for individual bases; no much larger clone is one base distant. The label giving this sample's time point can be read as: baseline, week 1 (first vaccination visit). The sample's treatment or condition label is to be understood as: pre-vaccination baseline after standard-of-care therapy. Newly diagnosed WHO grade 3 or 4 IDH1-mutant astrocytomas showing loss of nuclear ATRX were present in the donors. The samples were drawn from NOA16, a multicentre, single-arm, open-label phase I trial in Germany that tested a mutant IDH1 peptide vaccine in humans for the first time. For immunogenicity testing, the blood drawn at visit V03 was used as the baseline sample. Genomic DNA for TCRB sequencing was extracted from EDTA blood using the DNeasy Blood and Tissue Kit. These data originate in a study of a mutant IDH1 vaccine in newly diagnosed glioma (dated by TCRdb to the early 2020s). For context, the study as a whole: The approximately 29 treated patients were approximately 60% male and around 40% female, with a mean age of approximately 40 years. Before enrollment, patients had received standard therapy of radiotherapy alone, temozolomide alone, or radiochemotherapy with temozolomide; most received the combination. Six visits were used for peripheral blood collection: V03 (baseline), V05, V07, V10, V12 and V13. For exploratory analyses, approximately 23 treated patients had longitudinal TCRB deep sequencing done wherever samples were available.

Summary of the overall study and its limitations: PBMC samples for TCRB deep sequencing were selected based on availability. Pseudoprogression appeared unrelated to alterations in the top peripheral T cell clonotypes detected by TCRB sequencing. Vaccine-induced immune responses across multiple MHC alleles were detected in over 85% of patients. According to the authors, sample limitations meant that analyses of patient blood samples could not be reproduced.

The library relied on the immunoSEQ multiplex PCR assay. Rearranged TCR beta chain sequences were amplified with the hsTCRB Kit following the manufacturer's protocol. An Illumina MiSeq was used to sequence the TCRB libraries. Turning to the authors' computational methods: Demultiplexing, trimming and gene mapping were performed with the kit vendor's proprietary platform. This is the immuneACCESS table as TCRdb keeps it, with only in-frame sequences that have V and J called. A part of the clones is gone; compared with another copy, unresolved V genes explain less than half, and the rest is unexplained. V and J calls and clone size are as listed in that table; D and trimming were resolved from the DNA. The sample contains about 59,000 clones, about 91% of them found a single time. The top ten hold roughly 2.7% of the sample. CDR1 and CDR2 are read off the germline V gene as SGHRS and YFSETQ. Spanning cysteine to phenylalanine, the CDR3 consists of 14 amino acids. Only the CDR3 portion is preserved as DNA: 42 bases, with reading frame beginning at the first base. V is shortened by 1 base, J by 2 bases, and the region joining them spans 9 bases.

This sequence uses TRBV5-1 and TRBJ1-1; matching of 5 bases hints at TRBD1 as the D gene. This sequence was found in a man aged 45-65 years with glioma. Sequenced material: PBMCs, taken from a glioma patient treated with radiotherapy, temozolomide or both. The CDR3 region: CASSLQGVNTEAFF. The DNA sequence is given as TGCGCCAGCAGCTTGCAAGGGGTTAACACTGAAGCTTTCTTT.